Following are 10 T cell receptor beta chains from one sample sequenced in a study of T cells after yellow fever vaccination. A single record per CDR3 protein comes from TCRdb applying MiXCR to the 5' RACE reads. The sample lists 50,000 to 75,000 distinct CDR3 sequences; 4.5% to 6% were seen once. The sequencing used PBMCs, either bulk or a sorted T-cell subset (CD4+, CD8+, memory, or dextramer-sorted; not recorded which), collected on the day of the yellow fever booster vaccination. The receptors were sampled from a man in his late teens or twenties who received the YFV17D yellow fever vaccine.

This clonotype has a count of ten or more. The genes are TRBV20-1 and TRBJ1-6; tentatively, D is TRBD1 (5 bases). The V and J ends lost 0 bases and 2 bases respectively, with 11 bases between them. The CDR3 length is 16 residues. Germline-derived CDR1 and CDR2 are DFQATT and SNEGSKA (reference sequence). CDR3 sequence: CSARDVEGTYNSPLHF. CDR3 in DNA: TGCAGTGCTAGAGATGTGGAGGGGACCTATAATTCACCCCTCCACTTT.

The genes are TRBV7-9 and TRBJ2-7, with a possible D match to TRBD2 (6 bases). CDR1 SEHNR and CDR2 FQNEAQ come from the germline V gene (reference sequence). This CDR3 is built from 16 residues. V gave up 4 bases and J gave up 3 bases, with 19 bases separating them. CDR3 region: CASSSRPGGTFYEQYF. The CDR3, as DNA: TGTGCCAGCAGCTCTCGGCCAGGAGGGACCTTCTACGAGCAGTACTTC.

This clonotype was seen a handful of times. The rearrangement uses TRBV14 and TRBJ2-7, with a tentative D call TRBD1 (5 bases). CDR1 is SGHDN, CDR2 FVKESK, per germline. The V and J ends lost 0 bases and 7 bases respectively, with 19 bases between them. The CDR3 length is 16 residues. The CDR3 region is CASSQDEEGWGAEQYF. The CDR3 bases are TGTGCCAGCAGCCAAGATGAGGAAGGGTGGGGCGCTGAGCAGTACTTC.

This clonotype was picked up a small number of times. The V gene is TRBV23-1, the J gene TRBJ2-5; weak D call: TRBD1 (6 bases). TRBV23-1 is an ORF; its function is uncertain. The CDR3 is made up of 15 amino acids. The V end was cut by 1 base, the J end by 5 bases, with 14 bases between. The CDR3 sequence: CASSQFSGEVETQYF. The CDR3 bases are TGCGCCAGCAGTCAATTTTCAGGGGAAGTGGAGACCCAGTACTTC.

This clonotype was recorded at least ten times. This chain joins TRBV11-2 and TRBJ2-1; 11 bases map to TRBD2. This CDR3 is built from 16 residues. V lost 3 bases and J lost 12; bases outside the gene matches: 13. CDR1 is SGHAT, CDR2 FQNNGV, per germline. The CDR3 DNA reads TGTGCCAGCAGCTTGCTAGCGGGGGGTCCGAAGTGGGGGCAGTTCTTC. It is translated as CASSLLAGGPKWGQFF.

The chain employs TRBV12-3 or TRBV12-4 and TRBJ2-3, with a weak D call TRBD1 (6 bases). The CDR3 is 14 residues long. Trimming pared 6 bases from V and 4 bases from J, leaving 14 bases between. The CDR3 DNA sequence: TGTGCCAGCAGAGGACAGTGGGGAGCAGATACGCAGTATTTT. Translated, it gives CASRGQWGADTQYF.

The sample holds many counts of this clonotype. The chain joins TRBV7-2 to TRBJ2-7, with TRBD1 as a possible D gene (5 bases). Germline V lookup: CDR1 SGHTA, CDR2 FQGNSA. CDR3 length equals 13 residues. Trimming cost V 4 bases and J 6 bases, with 13 bases left between them. The CDR3 sequence is CASSSWQGFEQYV. As DNA, the CDR3 is TGTGCCAGCAGCTCTTGGCAGGGTTTCGAGCAGTACGTC.

This clonotype has a count of ten or more. The genes are TRBV4-3 and TRBJ2-3, with D hard to call. Germline V lookup: CDR1 LGHNA, CDR2 YSLEER. The CDR3 is made up of 12 amino acids. The V end lost 1 base, the J end lost 4 bases, and 3 bases lay between the germline ends. The chain's CDR3 is CASSQGADTQYF. The DNA for the CDR3 is TGCGCCAGCAGCCAAGGGGCAGATACGCAGTATTTT.

This clonotype has at least ten counts. This chain joins TRBV6-5 and TRBJ2-1; TRBD2 agrees at 11 bases. J lost 2 bases, V lost 2 bases, and 5 bases had no gene match. Looked up from germline, CDR1 is MNHEY and CDR2 is SVGAGI. The length of the CDR3 is 17 residues. CDR3 protein: CASSYTSSGGPYNEQFF. The DNA for the CDR3 is TGTGCCAGCAGTTACACCTCTAGCGGGGGGCCCTACAATGAGCAGTTCTTC.

There are a few counts of this clonotype. The chain is built from TRBV7-9 and TRBJ1-3, with D maybe TRBD1 (6 bases). The CDR3 extends over 18 amino acids. Looked up from germline, CDR1 is SEHNR and CDR2 is FQNEAQ (reference sequence). V lost 7 bases and J 0 bases, leaving 22 bases between the germline ends. CDR3 protein: CASIDRTGGLFSGNTIYF. The DNA of the CDR3 is TGTGCCAGCATCGACCGGACGGGGGGCTTATTCTCTGGAAACACCATATATTTT.